This T cell receptor beta chain appears in the sequencing data of a study of shared clonotypes between healthy human individuals (dated by TCRdb to 2019 to 2021). The study in broad terms: Three men and a couple of women, aged 18 to 49 years, made up the cohort. For each donor, three plates each were used for CD4 naive and CD4 memory, two plates were used for CD8 naive, and one plate was used for CD8 memory. To estimate repertoire size and how much clonotype sharing occurs between individuals, the study deeply sequenced the blood TCR repertoires of five healthy adults. Different laboratories and diverse techniques were used to prepare libraries and sequence TCR repertoires, to increase sequencing depth and limit assay-specific biases. Leukapheresis yielded between about 0.94 and 9 billion PBMCs per donor.

Results and caveats for the whole study, not just this receptor: The genetic and exposure-history diversity represented was limited by the small number of donors. Compared with non-shared clonotypes, the clonotypes found in all four sorted-subset donors had higher generation probabilities. Naive subsets generally had larger estimated clonotype richness than memory subsets. Based on pairwise subsampling, the degree of clonotype sharing among donors was expected to be affected by sequencing depth. Incomplete sequencing was indicated by rarefaction of sorted-subset datasets, despite the large sequencing depth. When several donors were compared, the shared fraction of clonotypes was around 5.1% for naive CD4, over 3% for naive CD8, about 2.4% for memory CD4, and about 0.36% for memory CD8. Sampling was restricted to blood, and TCR repertoires in tissues likely differ from the TCR repertoires found in blood.

The germline V gene encodes CDR1 SGHTA and CDR2 FQGTGA. Relative to germline, V is missing 5 bases and J is missing 8 bases, with 3 bases of the junction outside any gene match. Including cysteine and phenylalanine, the CDR3 has 12 amino acids. Only the CDR3 region is kept as DNA, spanning 36 bases read in frame from base 1. Concerning this clone itself: Its antigen is currently not known. One base away there is no much larger clone; base qualities are not given.

Using the deep immunoSEQ assay, multiplex PCR amplified TCR CDR3 regions from genomic DNA. For each cell subset, the extracted genomic DNA was distributed evenly across all wells of several immunoSEQ 96-well plates, and each plate served as one replicate. For sorted subsets, about 210 ng of genomic DNA, equivalent to some 30,000 T cell genomes, went into each replicate PCR. The purified libraries were quantified using a Qubit 3.0 fluorometer, sized with a Bioanalyzer 2100, and then quantified again using the KAPA Library Quantification kit. A separate single-read 150-cycle Illumina NextSeq 550 flow cell was used to sequence each immunoSEQ 96-well plate. Regarding the original processing steps: Because the immunoSEQ output included only junctional sequences and no quality scores, the filtering could not be the same as the filtering used for full-length reads. Sequences were annotated with PyIR, a Python wrapper for IgBLAST v1.9, and V/J genes and CDR3 were assigned using IMGT germline references. Reads with weak V/J assignments (E-value above 1e-6), missing CDR3, stop codons, out-of-frame junctions, or ambiguous translated residues were removed. V3J clonotypes were defined as sequences sharing the same inferred V gene, J gene, and CDR3 amino acid sequence. Percentage overlap between repertoires was computed as shared unique clonotypes divided by the size of the smaller repertoire. Three approaches were used to assess repertoire richness: RTK rarefaction, the Chao1 estimator, and Recon v2.1 estimates of unobserved clonotypes. Generation probabilities were computed with OLGA for all TCRbeta clonotypes obtained by the gDNA method from a few donors. TCRdb stores this immuneACCESS table with in-frame sequences only. Part of the clones is absent; in the studies checked, under half of the shortfall reflects unresolved V genes, and no reason is known for the rest. The V and J calls and the clone size are those of that table, but D and trimming were determined from the DNA. This sample holds roughly 220,000 clones; 65% were observed only once. Roughly 11% of the sample belongs to the ten largest clones.

Healthy HIV-negative adults with no recently reported acute infections or vaccinations were included as donors. Every donor was a Caucasian adult residing in Nashville, Tennessee, USA. Magnetic negative selection was used to enrich CD4+ T cells, after which naive cells were positively selected on CD45RA and the negative fraction became the memory subset. Blood was obtained by leukapheresis, after which PBMCs were separated by Ficoll-Histopaque density gradient centrifugation and cryopreserved in liquid nitrogen vapor phase. Purity and quantity of every magnetically sorted T cell population were checked by analytical flow cytometry. Genomic DNA was isolated from each sorted fraction and quantified by UV absorbance on a Nanodrop 2000c.

The sequencing sample was made of memory CD4+ T cells sorted from blood. The sample's cell subset or site label, in plain terms: CD45RA-negative fraction. The sequence is built from TRBV7-3 and TRBJ2-1; 7 central nucleotides agree with TRBD1. This sequence was found in a man aged 25 to 45 in good health. At the DNA level, the sequence is TGTGCCAGCAGCGAACAGGGGCATGAGCAGTTCTTC. This yields the protein CASSEQGHEQFF.